One sample yielded the 29 T cell receptor beta chains listed below, sequenced in a study of T-cell reconstitution after alpha-beta-depleted transplantation in children. No cognate antigen is known for these TCRs. General study results and limits: Counts and diversity of T cells one year after transplant came mostly from newly produced T cells.

The authors prepared the TCRbeta library with unique molecular identifiers. TCRdb independently ran MiXCR on the PCR reads; one entry per CDR3 protein. This table has some 300,000 distinct CDR3 sequences, over 7% appearing once. The sample here was peripheral blood, taken 360 days after TCRalphabeta/CD19-depleted stem cell transplant. These receptors were obtained from a female patient aged 2-15 years who had a stem cell transplant for Fanconi anemia, so the T cells may come from the graft donor.

The J gene is TRBJ2-5, the V gene TRBV5-6, with D perhaps given as TRBD1 or TRBD2 (5 bases each). The germline V and J ends were trimmed by 5 bases and 1 base, with 15 bases remaining between them. Looked up from germline, CDR1 is SGHDT and CDR2 is YYEEEE. The CDR3 has 15 amino acids. CDR3 sequence reads: CASRGTGQGQETQYF. In DNA, the CDR3 is TGTGCCAGCAGGGGGACGGGGCAGGGCCAAGAGACCCAGTACTTC. The complete variable domain, with remaining parts taken from reference TRBV5-6 and TRBJ2-5, reads DAGVTQSPTHLIKTRGQQVTLRCSPKSGHDTVSWYQQALGQGPQFIFQYYEEEERQRGNFPDRFSGHQFPNYSSELNVNALLLGDSALYLCASRGTGQGQETQYFGPGTRLLVL.

Of note for this clonotype: At one of its ends the junction is not consistent with the germline gene, which may arise from a read error. This chain uses TRBV11-2 with TRBJ1-6; 9 bases match TRBD1. Looked up from germline, CDR1 is SGHAT and CDR2 is FQNNGV. CDR3 length: 15 amino acids. The CDR3 nucleotides are TGTTCCAGCAGTATGATAACAGGGGGCGATTCACCCCTCCACTTT. It yields the protein CSSSMITGGDSPLHF.

The CDR3 nucleotides are TGTGCCAGCAGCCCTAACCCCGGACTAGCGGGTGCCTACGAGCAGTACTTC. It specifies CASSPNPGLAGAYEQYF. The chain recombines TRBV7-9 with TRBJ2-7; TRBD2 agrees at 11 bases. CDR1 and CDR2 from the germline V gene are SEHNR and FQNEAQ (reference sequence). After removal of 5 bases from V and 2 bases from J, the junction contained 11 bases not matched to a gene. The CDR3 loop spans 17 amino acids.

This clonotype has a count of ten or more. The chain links TRBV5-1 to TRBJ2-7; 8 bases match TRBD1. V dropped 1 base and J dropped 0; count of bases not matched to a gene: 9. This CDR3 comprises 17 residues. Germline CDR1 is SGHRS and CDR2 is YFSETQ. The CDR3 DNA reads as TGCGCCAGCAGCTTGAGGACAGGGTTGGAGAGCTCCTACGAGCAGTACTTC. This gives the protein CASSLRTGLESSYEQYF.

This clonotype has at least ten counts. This chain uses TRBV6-2 or TRBV6-3 with TRBJ2-4; no definite D call. Looked up from germline, CDR1 is MNHEY and CDR2 is SVGEGT. V dropped 5 bases and J dropped 0 bases, with 11 bases sitting between them. This CDR3 comprises 15 residues. The CDR3 loop reads CASSNLVLAKNIQYF. The CDR3 DNA sequence: TGTGCCAGCAGTAACCTCGTACTAGCCAAAAACATTCAGTACTTC.

The chain employs TRBV10-3 and TRBJ2-3; 9 bases are a match to TRBD2. The CDR3 consists of 13 residues. The germline V gene has CDR1 ENHRY and CDR2 SYGVKD. Losses at the gene ends were 10 bases for V and 2 bases for J; bases not matched to a gene: 4. CDR3: CARASGATDTQYF. In DNA, the CDR3 is TGTGCCAGGGCTAGCGGGGCCACAGATACGCAGTATTTT.

In this sample, this clonotype turned up many times. The CDR3 spells CASSWVGPRLSGTEAFF. CDR3 nucleotide sequence: TGTGCCAGCAGTTGGGTGGGGCCCCGGTTATCAGGCACTGAAGCTTTCTTT. The chain links TRBV12-3 or TRBV12-4 to TRBJ1-1; D perhaps matches TRBD1 (5 bases). The CDR3 is 17 amino acids. The germline V and J ends were trimmed by 4 bases and 4 bases, with 22 bases remaining between them.

The V and J genes are TRBV28 and TRBJ2-7; TRBD1 matches 7 bases. The CDR3 length is 16 residues. V lost 6 bases, J lost 0 bases, and 11 bases stayed unmatched. The V gene's germline CDR1 is MDHEN and CDR2 SYDVKM. CDR3 DNA sequence: TGTGCCAGCAGCACCACACCAGGGGGAAGCTCCTACGAGCAGTACGTC. Translation gives CASSTTPGGSSYEQYV.

The J gene is TRBJ2-1, the V gene TRBV5-6, with D perhaps given as TRBD1 or TRBD2 (5 bases each). Trimming shortened V by 4 bases and J by 8 bases, and 13 bases separated the two germline ends. The length of the CDR3 is 13 residues. Germline CDR1 is SGHDT and CDR2 is YYEEEE. CDR3 sequence: CASSPGPRHEQFF. CDR3 DNA sequence: TGTGCCAGCAGCCCGGGACCTCGGCATGAGCAGTTCTTC.

Ten or more counts support this clonotype. The gene calls are TRBV12-3 or TRBV12-4 and TRBJ2-7, with a tentative D call TRBD2 (6 bases). The germline V and J ends were trimmed by 4 bases and 4 bases, with 17 bases remaining between them. The CDR3 has 15 residues. This CDR3 reads CASSWSGTGMYEQYF. CDR3 DNA sequence: TGTGCCAGCAGTTGGTCCGGGACTGGAATGTACGAGCAGTACTTC.

In its sample, this clonotype was seen many times. The V and J genes are TRBV13 and TRBJ2-7; 7 bases fit TRBD1. The germline CDR1 and CDR2 sequences are PRHDT and FYEKMQ (reference sequence). The V and J ends lost 3 bases and 2 bases, in that order; junction bases with no gene match: 7. The CDR3 extends over 15 amino acids. This chain's CDR3 is CASSFGDRGTYEQYF. In nucleotides, the CDR3 is TGTGCCAGCAGCTTCGGGGACAGAGGAACCTACGAGCAGTACTTC.

This clonotype showed up many times. V gene TRBV7-2 combines with J gene TRBJ1-1; no definite D call. V lost 2 bases and J 1 base, leaving 14 bases between the germline ends. This CDR3 comprises 16 residues. Per germline, CDR1 SGHTA and CDR2 FQGNSA. CDR3 DNA sequence: TGTGCCAGCAGCTTAATGGGAAGATTATCGAACACTGAAGCTTTCTTT. Amino acids: CASSLMGRLSNTEAFF.

J is TRBJ1-1 and V is TRBV2, with D perhaps matching TRBD1 (6 bases). Per germline, CDR1 SNHLY and CDR2 FYNNEI. Trimming took off 7 bases at V and 3 bases at J, with 12 bases between the two ends. The CDR3 contains 13 residues. CDR3 coding DNA: TGTGCCAGCATCCCCGGGGGCTACACTGAAGCTTTCTTT. It specifies CASIPGGYTEAFF.

The chain combines TRBV20-1 with TRBJ2-7; 9 positions match TRBD1. V trimming: 2 bases; J trimming: 6 bases; junction bases outside the gene matches: 8. The CDR3 is 14 residues long. Germline-derived CDR1 and CDR2 are DFQATT and SNEGSKA (reference sequence). The CDR3 bases are TGCAGTGCTAGACCTCCCGGGACAGGGTTCGAGCAGTACTTC. This sequence encodes CSARPPGTGFEQYF.

This clonotype was observed a few times. The CDR3 protein is CASSPGLSAYGYTF. CDR3 nucleotides: TGTGCCAGCAGCCCGGGTCTATCAGCCTATGGCTACACCTTC. The chain joins TRBV12-3 or TRBV12-4 to TRBJ1-2; D gene ambiguous. V was pared by 6 bases and J by 4 bases, with 15 bases between. The CDR3 has 14 residues.

This clonotype was seen more than once but under ten times. The genes are TRBV5-6 and TRBJ2-3; 9 bases are a match to TRBD2. The CDR3 covers 15 residues. V gave up 6 bases and J gave up 5 bases; unmatched junction bases: 10. CDR1 is SGHDT, CDR2 YYEEEE, per germline. Here the CDR3 DNA reads TGTGCCAGCATCCTTAGCGGGGGCCCGCTAGATACGCAGTATTTT. Amino acids: CASILSGGPLDTQYF.

This clonotype was detected ten times or more. V and J are TRBV12-3 or TRBV12-4 and TRBJ2-1; D gene uncertain. Deletions cut 3 bases from V and 9 bases from J, with 9 bases between. This CDR3 comprises 12 residues. The chain's CDR3 is CASSFSVREQFF. CDR3 DNA sequence: TGTGCCAGCAGTTTCTCTGTTCGTGAGCAGTTCTTC.

On this clonotype itself: One junction end does not reproduce the germline sequence, and a read error may be involved. The chain joins TRBV3-1 to TRBJ2-1, with 7 nucleotides matching TRBD2. CDR1 and CDR2 from the germline V gene are LGHDT and YNNKEL (reference sequence). The CDR3 length is 15 residues. CDR3 protein: CASCQPHWGGNEQFF. The DNA of the CDR3 is TGTGCCAGCTGCCAACCTCACTGGGGGGGCAATGAGCAGTTCTTC.

The CDR3: CASRTWVNTEAFF. CDR3 bases: TGTGCCAGCAGGACGTGGGTGAACACTGAAGCTTTCTTT. The V gene is TRBV6-5, the J gene TRBJ1-1; D remains ambiguous. CDR3 length equals 13 residues. The V end was cut by 6 bases, the J end by 0 bases, with 8 bases between. Germline V gene lookup returns CDR1 MNHEY and CDR2 SVGAGI.

This clonotype was counted at least ten times. The genes are TRBV6-5 and TRBJ2-6; 7 positions agree with TRBD1. Germline-derived CDR1 and CDR2 are MNHEY and SVGAGI. Trimming took 5 bases from V and 0 from J; bases not matched to a gene: 4. There are 16 residues in the CDR3. CDR3 sequence reads: CASSRDSFSGANVLTF. The CDR3, as DNA: TGTGCCAGCAGTCGGGACAGCTTCTCTGGGGCCAACGTCCTGACTTTC.

The chain combines TRBV6-1 with TRBJ1-1; D might be TRBD1 (6 bases). From germline, CDR1 is MNHNS and CDR2 SASEGT. There are 15 residues in the CDR3. Trimming left V 6 bases short and J 5 bases short, with 19 bases between. CDR3 nucleotide sequence: TGTGCCAGCAGACCCTCCCGGGGGCGGGGGACTGAAGCTTTCTTT. As protein: CASRPSRGRGTEAFF.

This clonotype was seen repeatedly, ten times or more. The chain has TRBV20-1 and TRBJ2-1; D gene unclear. V lost 7 bases and J 4 bases, leaving 11 bases between the germline ends. The CDR3 contains 12 residues. Per germline, CDR1 DFQATT and CDR2 SNEGSKA (reference sequence). CDR3 nucleotides: TGCAGTGGCGGCCCGCTATACAATGAGCAGTTCTTC. The encoded protein is CSGGPLYNEQFF.

This clonotype appeared many times. V usage is TRBV6-4 and J usage is TRBJ2-2; 9 bases map to TRBD1. CDR1 MRHNA and CDR2 SNTAGT come from the germline V gene. This CDR3 has 18 residues. Trimming cost V 6 bases and J 5 bases; bases outside gene matches: 16. CDR3 amino acids: CASSPPQHRGRGTGELFF. DNA for the CDR3: TGTGCCAGCAGCCCCCCGCAGCACAGGGGGCGAGGAACCGGGGAGCTGTTTTTT.

This clonotype was counted many times. The rearrangement links TRBV5-1 to TRBJ2-3; D not resolved. The CDR3 covers 14 residues. Germline V gives CDR1 SGHRS, CDR2 YFSETQ. With 3 bases removed from V and 0 bases from J, the gap between germline ends came to 8 bases. The CDR3 nucleotides are TGCGCCAGCAGCTCCTTTTATAGCACAGATACGCAGTATTTT. It translates to CASSSFYSTDTQYF.

This clonotype appeared many times. The chain recombines TRBV7-2 with TRBJ2-1, with D unclear. Trimming left V 0 bases short and J 2 bases short, with 8 bases between. CDR1 is SGHTA, CDR2 FQGNSA, per germline. The CDR3 spans 15 residues. CDR3 in DNA: TGTGCCAGCAGCTTAGCGTTTTCAACCTACAATGAGCAGTTCTTC. It specifies CASSLAFSTYNEQFF.

This clonotype occurred many times. This rearrangement joins TRBV28 to TRBJ2-7; possibly TRBD1 for D (5 bases). CDR3 length equals 12 residues. V gave up 10 bases and J gave up 0 bases, with 10 bases separating them. Germline lookup yields CDR1 MDHEN and CDR2 SYDVKM. In DNA, the CDR3 is TGTGCCATCGATGACAGCTCCTACGAGCAGTACTTC. Its translation is CAIDDSSYEQYF.

This chain links TRBV30 with TRBJ2-5; D may be TRBD2 (6 bases). Trimming took off 5 bases at V and 2 bases at J, with 12 bases between the two ends. This CDR3 region has 13 residues. Germline loops: CDR1 GTSNPN, CDR2 SVGIG (reference sequence). The CDR3 nucleotides read TGTGCCTGGGGCGTACTAGCTCAAGAGACCCAGTACTTC. It codes for CAWGVLAQETQYF.

This sequence joins TRBV15 and TRBJ2-5; D is ambiguous. The germline gives CDR1 LNHNV, CDR2 YYDKDF (reference sequence). V dropped 0 bases and J dropped 1 base, with 6 bases sitting between them. The CDR3 covers 14 residues. In DNA form, the CDR3 reads TGTGCCACCAGCAGAGATCGACCCCAAGAGACCCAGTACTTC. Encoded protein: CATSRDRPQETQYF.

This chain connects TRBV3-1 to TRBJ2-1; D may be TRBD1 or TRBD2 (5 bases each). Germline loops: CDR1 LGHDT, CDR2 YNNKEL (reference sequence). The V end lost 5 bases, the J end lost 4 bases, and 12 bases lay between the germline ends. The CDR3 totals 14 residues. The CDR3 DNA reads TGTGCCAGCAGCGACCGGGACCTATACAATGAGCAGTTCTTC. Translated, it gives CASSDRDLYNEQFF.